These 11 T cell receptor beta chains were sequenced from one sample in a study of blood T cell repertoires in COVID-19. Measured with immunoSEQ multiplex PCR; TCRdb has only the in-frame clones, and not every one. Of 250,000 to 300,000 clones in the sample, around 87% were seen once. Sequences were obtained from peripheral blood. The receptors shown here come from a woman aged 45-59 years who had recovered from COVID-19.

V usage is TRBV10-3 and J usage is TRBJ1-2; D is ambiguous. Trimming shortened V by 2 bases and J by 8 bases, and 15 bases separated the two germline ends. Germline V CDR1 and CDR2: ENHRY, SYGVKD. CDR3 length: 14 amino acids. The CDR3 loop reads CAISEKFEVEGYTF. The CDR3, as DNA: TGTGCCATCAGTGAGAAATTCGAGGTCGAGGGCTACACCTTC.

The table lists this clone with a few counts. This chain links TRBV7-6 with TRBJ2-1; 7 positions match TRBD1. The trim removed 5 bases at V and 4 bases at J, leaving 8 bases unmatched. CDR3 size: 15 residues. Germline CDR1 is SGHVS and CDR2 is FNYEAQ. CDR3 protein: CASSPLPGQYNEQFF. The CDR3 nucleotides are TGTGCCAGCAGCCCCCTCCCGGGACAGTACAATGAGCAGTTCTTC.

The gene calls are TRBV15 and TRBJ2-7; no reliable D call. The length of the CDR3 is 14 residues. V was trimmed by 5 bases and J by 1 base, leaving 12 bases between them. CDR1 LNHNV and CDR2 YYDKDF come from the germline V gene (reference sequence). CDR3 sequence reads: CATSDDNGSYEQYF. The CDR3 nucleotides read TGTGCCACCAGCGATGACAACGGATCCTACGAGCAGTACTTC.

A remark on this clone: One end of the junction fails to match germline, which may point to a read error. V usage is TRBV5-1 and J usage is TRBJ2-4; perhaps TRBD1 as D (5 bases). CDR3 length: 13 amino acids. CDR1 and CDR2 (germline): SGHRS, YFSETQ. CDR3 residues: CASSLLQGSFAVF. CDR3 sequence (DNA): TGCGCCAGCAGCCTCCTCCAGGGTTCGTTCGCCGTATTC.

J is TRBJ1-2 and V is TRBV15, with unresolved D. Germline V gene data show CDR1 as LNHNV and CDR2 as YYDKDF (reference sequence). The V end lost 1 base, the J end lost 2 bases, and 11 bases lay between the germline ends. CDR3 length: 15 amino acids. The CDR3 nucleotides read TGTGCCACCAGCAGAGGCGACGGAGTAAACTATGGCTACACCTTC. Translated, it gives CATSRGDGVNYGYTF. The full variable domain, completed using reference TRBV15 and TRBJ1-2, is DAMVIQNPRYQVTQFGKPVTLSCSQTLNHNVMYWYQQKSSQAPKLLFHYYDKDFNNEADTPDNFQSRRPNTSFCFLDIRSPGLGDTAMYLCATSRGDGVNYGYTFGSGTRLTVV.

The chain combines TRBV5-1 with TRBJ2-3; possibly TRBD2 for D (6 bases). Trimming left V 3 bases short and J 2 bases short, with 16 bases between. This CDR3 contains 16 residues. The germline V gene has CDR1 SGHRS and CDR2 YFSETQ. In nucleotides, the CDR3 is TGCGCCAGCAGCTCCAACCTAGCGAAGTACACAGATACGCAGTATTTT. This translates into CASSSNLAKYTDTQYF.

This clone was seen more than once but under ten times. The V and J genes are TRBV19 and TRBJ2-2; 10 nucleotides match TRBD1. Germline V gene data show CDR1 as LNHDA and CDR2 as SQIVND (reference sequence). There are 15 residues in the CDR3. Trimming took 3 bases from V and 7 from J; bases not matched to a gene: 5. The CDR3: CASSIDRGHGGELFF. CDR3 DNA sequence: TGTGCCAGTAGTATCGACAGGGGGCACGGCGGGGAGCTGTTTTTT.

The chain is built from TRBV19 and TRBJ1-3; 7 bases match TRBD1. Germline lookup yields CDR1 LNHDA and CDR2 SQIVND (reference sequence). V lost 5 bases and J lost 2; bases outside the gene matches: 6. This CDR3 is built from 15 residues. The CDR3 nucleotides are TGTGCCAGTAGTTTACTGGACAGGACTGGAAACACCATATATTTT. It codes for CASSLLDRTGNTIYF.

The rearrangement uses TRBV6-5 and TRBJ2-5; D remains ambiguous. Trimming took 8 bases from V and 0 from J, leaving 13 bases between them. Germline V gene lookup returns CDR1 MNHEY and CDR2 SVGAGI. This CDR3 comprises 14 residues. In DNA, the CDR3 is TGTGCCAGCGCTGCGCTTTCGTACCAAGAGACCCAGTACTTC. Its translation: CASAALSYQETQYF.

The table lists this clone with a count of one. The V and J genes are TRBV7-6 and TRBJ2-7, with unresolved D. CDR3 length: 15 residues. Trimming stripped 0 bases from V and 0 bases from J, with 9 bases between. In germline, CDR1 is SGHVS, CDR2 FNYEAQ. CDR3 nucleotides: TGTGCCAGCAGCTTAGCGGCACAGACCTCCTACGAGCAGTACTTC. This gives the protein CASSLAAQTSYEQYF.

The rearrangement joins TRBV11-2 to TRBJ1-4; D is ambiguous. This CDR3 region has 15 residues. V shed 6 bases and J shed 8 bases, with 19 bases lying between them. Germline CDR1 and CDR2: SGHAT and FQNNGV. The CDR3 sequence is CASSSNGEGREKLFF. CDR3 DNA: TGTGCCAGCAGTTCCAACGGGGAAGGTCGAGAAAAACTGTTTTTT.